This T cell receptor (beta chain) is drawn from a study of OX40 agonist ivuxolimab in advanced cancers. Here immunoSEQ multiplex PCR was the method, and the copy in TCRdb shows in-frame clones only, minus some. The sample yields about 40,000 clones, around 87% seen once. The receptor was isolated from an adult with an advanced solid tumor such as melanoma, head and neck, liver or kidney cancer. This sample comprised CD4+ or CD8+ T cells sorted from blood, obtained in a trial of the OX40 agonist ivuxolimab.

CDR3 residues: CASSEARQSNQPQHF. The CDR3 bases are TGTGCCAGCAGTGAAGCTAGACAGTCCAATCAGCCCCAGCATTTT. The genes are TRBV2 and TRBJ1-5; D is possibly TRBD1 (5 bases). Looked up from germline, CDR1 is SNHLY and CDR2 is FYNNEI. Trimming shortened V by 0 bases and J by 3 bases, and 9 bases separated the two germline ends. This CDR3 is 15 amino acids long.